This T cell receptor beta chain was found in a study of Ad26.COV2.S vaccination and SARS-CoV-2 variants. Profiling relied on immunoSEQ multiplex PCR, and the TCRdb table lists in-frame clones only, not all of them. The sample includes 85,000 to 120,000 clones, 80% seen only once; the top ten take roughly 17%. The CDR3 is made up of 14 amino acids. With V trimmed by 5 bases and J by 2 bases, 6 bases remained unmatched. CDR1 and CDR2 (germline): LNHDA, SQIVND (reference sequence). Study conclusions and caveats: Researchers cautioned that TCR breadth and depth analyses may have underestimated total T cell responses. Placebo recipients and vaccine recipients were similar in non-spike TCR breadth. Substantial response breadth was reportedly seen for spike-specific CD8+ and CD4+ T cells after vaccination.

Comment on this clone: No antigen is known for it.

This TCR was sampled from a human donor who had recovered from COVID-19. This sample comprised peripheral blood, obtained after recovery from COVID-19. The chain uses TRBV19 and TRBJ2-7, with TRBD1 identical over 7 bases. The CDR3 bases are TGTGCCAGTAGTGAAATAGACAGGGCCTACGAGCAGTACTTC. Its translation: CASSEIDRAYEQYF.